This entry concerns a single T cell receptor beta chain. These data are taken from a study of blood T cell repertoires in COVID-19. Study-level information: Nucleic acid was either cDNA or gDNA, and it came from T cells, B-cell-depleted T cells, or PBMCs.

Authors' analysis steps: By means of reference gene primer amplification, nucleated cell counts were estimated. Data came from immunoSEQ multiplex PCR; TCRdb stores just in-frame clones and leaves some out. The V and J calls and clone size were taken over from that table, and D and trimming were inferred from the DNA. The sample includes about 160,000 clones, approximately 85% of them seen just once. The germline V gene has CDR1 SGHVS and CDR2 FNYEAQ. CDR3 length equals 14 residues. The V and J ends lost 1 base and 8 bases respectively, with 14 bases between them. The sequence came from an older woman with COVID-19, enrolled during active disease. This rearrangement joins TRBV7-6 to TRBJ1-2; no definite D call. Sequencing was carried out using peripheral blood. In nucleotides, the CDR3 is TGTGCCAGCAGCTTAGACACGTTCGGGTACGGCTACACCTTC. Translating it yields CASSLDTFGYGYTF.